This TCR beta chain is from a study of human CD8 memory T cell subsets (TCRdb year 2020). As for the study more broadly: To assess clonal relationships, the TCRbeta repertoires of stem-like (TSTEM), progenitor exhausted-like (TPEX) and effector memory CD8+ T cell subsets were compared. TCRbeta repertoires were obtained from TSTEM, TPEX and effector memory subsets contributed by each of several donors. What the authors observed across the whole study: Clonotypes were shared with effector memory cells by both stem-like subsets, but only minimal overlap was found between TSTEM and TPEX repertoires, suggesting distinct antigen spectra. Similarly high normalized Shannon-Wiener diversity was shown by TSTEM and TPEX subsets, whereas comparatively lower diversity was seen in effector memory subsets. Sequencing was limited to TCRbeta chains, and the repertoire comparisons were based on about 6 donors analyzed with paired t-tests and Bonferroni correction. Based on Chao1 estimates, TSTEM subsets appeared to have greater repertoire diversity than TPEX subsets, which may reflect a broader range of specificities.

For CDR1 and CDR2, the germline V gene lists SQVTM and ANQGSEA. Taken from cysteine to phenylalanine, the CDR3 has 15 residues. DNA is not on record. CCR7+ PD-1- TIGIT- cells were the ones classified as stem-like memory CD8+ T cells (TSTEM). Density gradient separation was used to isolate peripheral blood mononuclear cells from buffy coats of healthy donors. In the study, total CD8+ T cells were enriched by negative magnetic separation with EasySep or MojoSort CD8+ T cell isolation kits. An RNeasy Mini Kit was used to extract total RNA from duplicate vials of roughly 160,000 sorted CD8+ T cells per subset. PBMCs were used either fresh or after being cryopreserved in fetal bovine serum containing approximately 10% DMSO. CD8+ T cell subsets were sorted to purity by fluorescence-activated cell sorting on a FACSAria III. Sequencing relied on a NextSeq 550. A Human TCR Profiling Kit was used to prepare UMI-labeled 5' RACE TCRbeta libraries. Every TCRbeta library was prepared in parallel with an identical number of PCR cycles. Per the original workflow: The number of functional CDR3beta clonotypes in each TCRbeta library ranged from about 2,700 to 18,000. UMI extraction and consensus assembly used MIGEC 1.2.9, requiring at least three reads per UMI. MiXCR 3.0.3 was used to extract the in-frame CDR3beta repertoires. Each sample was downsampled to 42,000 randomly selected UMIs before diversity metrics were computed in VDJtools 1.2.1. Repertoire overlap metrics D, R and F2 were calculated in VDJtools for the top 3,000 clones of each sample pair. TCRdb reprocessed the public reads and reports one entry per CDR3 protein sequence, without DNA. It is TCRdb's table, rather than the study itself, that gives the V and J calls and clone size. Per the sample table, the count is about 11,000 distinct CDR3 sequences. The ten largest clones add up to about 15% of the sample.

Regarding this clonotype: Its specific antigen is unknown.

Sequencing was done on a sample of CD8+ stem-like memory T cells (TSCM and TCM) sorted from PBMCs. The cell subset or site label, as the study defines it: stem-like memory CD8 T cells (TSTEM), CCR7+ PD-1- TIGIT-. This chain joins TRBV29-1 to TRBJ1-1. This clonotype was obtained from a human donor in good health. The CDR3 region has the sequence CSAGDPSRDGTEAFF.